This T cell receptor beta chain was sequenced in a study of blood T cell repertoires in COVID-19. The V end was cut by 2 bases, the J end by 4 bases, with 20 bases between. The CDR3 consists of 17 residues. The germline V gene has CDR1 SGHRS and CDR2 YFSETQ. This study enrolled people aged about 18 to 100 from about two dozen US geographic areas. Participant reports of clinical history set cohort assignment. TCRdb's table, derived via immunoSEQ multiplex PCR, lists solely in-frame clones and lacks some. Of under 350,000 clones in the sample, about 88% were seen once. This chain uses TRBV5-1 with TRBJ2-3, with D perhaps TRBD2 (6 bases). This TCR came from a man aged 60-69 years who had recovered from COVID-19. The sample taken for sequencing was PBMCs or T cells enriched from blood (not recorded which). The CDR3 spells CASSFMVGAGMSDTQYF. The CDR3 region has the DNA TGCGCCAGCAGCTTTATGGTGGGAGCGGGTATGTCAGATACGCAGTATTTT.